The 12 T cell receptor beta chains below come from one sample, sequenced in a study of T cells in Graves' hyperthyroidism and ophthalmopathy. RNA transcripts were the template for amplifying TCR beta CDR3 regions. The study used the HTBI primer set for a first-round RT-PCR of the TCR CDR3. MiXCR, run by TCRdb on the multiplex PCR reads, gives a single entry per CDR3 protein. The profile shows fewer than 350,000 distinct CDR3 sequences, 15% to 20% of them singletons. The sample was blood. These receptors were obtained from a woman aged 40-49 years with Graves' ophthalmopathy.

The rearrangement uses TRBV20-1 and TRBJ1-5, with 8 positions matching TRBD1. V was clipped by 1 base and J by 12 bases; unmatched bases: 5. The CDR3 runs 12 residues. Germline CDR1 and CDR2: DFQATT and SNEGSKA (reference sequence). The CDR3 DNA sequence: TGCAGTGCTAGAGCCCGACAGGGGATCCAGCATTTT. It encodes CSARARQGIQHF.

Notes on this clonotype: With a much larger clone just one base away, this may be a read error. The chain recombines TRBV5-1 with TRBJ1-1, with D possibly being TRBD1 (5 bases). The CDR3 sequence is 14 residues long. V lost 8 bases and J 0 bases, leaving 14 bases between the germline ends. In germline, CDR1 is SGHRS, CDR2 YFSETQ. CDR3 sequence (DNA): TGCGCCAGTGAGGGACTCACACTGAACACTGAAGCTTTCTTT. Translated, it gives CASEGLTLNTEAFF.

The chain is built from TRBV15 and TRBJ2-5; D call uncertain. CDR1 is LNHNV and CDR2 is YYDKDF in the germline V gene (reference sequence). The CDR3 consists of 14 residues. Between the trimmed V and J ends, which lost 2 bases and 0 bases, there was a span of 7 bases. The CDR3 loop is CATSRQEYQETQYF. DNA of the CDR3: TGTGCCACCAGCAGACAGGAGTACCAAGAGACCCAGTACTTC.

This clonotype was detected many times. The genes are TRBV12-3 or TRBV12-4 and TRBJ1-5, with D hard to call. This CDR3 has 15 residues. Trimming stripped 3 bases from V and 5 bases from J, with 14 bases between. The CDR3 sequence is CASSLVSGFDQPQHF. The CDR3 DNA reads as TGTGCCAGCAGTTTGGTATCAGGTTTCGATCAGCCCCAGCATTTT.

This clonotype was seen many times. The V gene is TRBV29-1, the J gene TRBJ2-7, with a tentative D call TRBD1 (5 bases). Germline lookup yields CDR1 SQVTM and CDR2 ANQGSEA. V was cut by 4 bases and J by 3 bases, with 10 bases left in between. CDR3 length: 12 amino acids. The CDR3 protein is CSVVWGHYEQYF. In nucleotides, the CDR3 is TGCAGCGTTGTTTGGGGCCACTACGAGCAGTACTTC.

This clonotype showed up just a few times. A much larger clone differs by one base, so this may be a read error. The V gene is TRBV7-8, the J gene TRBJ2-2; 13 nucleotides match TRBD2. Germline V CDR1 and CDR2: SGHVS, FQNEAQ. The CDR3 spans 16 residues. CDR3 coding DNA: TGTGCCGGCAGCTTCCGGACTAGCGGGAGTACCGGGGAGCTGTTTTTT. Its translation is CAGSFRTSGSTGELFF.

This clonotype has ten or more counts. V and J are TRBV12-3 or TRBV12-4 and TRBJ2-5; 7 positions match TRBD2. The CDR3 has 14 residues. V lost 5 bases and J lost 7; bases outside the gene matches: 10. CDR3 protein: CASSRTGLVATQYF. The CDR3, as DNA: TGTGCCAGCAGTCGCACTGGACTAGTTGCGACCCAGTACTTC.

This clonotype came up many times. The CDR3 nucleotides read TGTGCCAGCAGTTCCTACCTCCAGGGGTCGGGAAACACCATATATTTT. Translation gives CASSSYLQGSGNTIYF. This chain joins TRBV12-3 or TRBV12-4 and TRBJ1-3, with D possibly matching TRBD1 (6 bases). This CDR3 region has 16 residues. V gave up 4 bases and J gave up 4 bases, with 17 bases separating them.

This clonotype was picked up many times. As DNA, the CDR3 is TGTGCCAGCAGGGGATTGGCTGGAAACACCATATATTTT. Residues: CASRGLAGNTIYF. The J gene is TRBJ1-3, the V gene TRBV2; D call uncertain. The CDR3 totals 13 residues. Germline V gene data show CDR1 as SNHLY and CDR2 as FYNNEI. The germline V and J ends were trimmed by 6 bases and 2 bases, with 8 bases remaining between them. Based on the CDR3 plus reference TRBV2 and TRBJ1-3, the full variable domain is EPEVTQTPSHQVTQMGQEVILRCVPISNHLYFYWYRQILGQKVEFLVSFYNNEISEKSEIFDDQFSVERPDGSNFTLKIRSTKLEDSAMYFCASRGLAGNTIYFGEGSWLTVV.

This chain connects TRBV6-5 to TRBJ2-5; 10 bases line up with TRBD2. Trimming removed 2 bases from V and 2 bases from J; junction bases left unmatched: 5. The CDR3 is 16 amino acids. CDR1 and CDR2 (germline): MNHEY, SVGAGI. The CDR3 spells CASSYPLTSGQETQYF. The CDR3 bases are TGTGCCAGCAGTTACCCGCTGACTAGCGGGCAAGAGACCCAGTACTTC.

In this sample, this clonotype turned up many times. This chain uses TRBV6-1 with TRBJ1-5, with D possibly TRBD1 on 5 matching bases. The CDR3 extends over 13 amino acids. The V gene lost 6 bases and the J gene lost 4 bases, with 10 bases spanning the gap. Germline V gene sequence: CDR1 MNHNS, CDR2 SASEGT. The CDR3 is CASSDQGNQPQHF. For the CDR3, the DNA is TGTGCCAGCAGCGATCAGGGAAATCAGCCCCAGCATTTT.

The chain joins TRBV5-5 to TRBJ2-7; D is ambiguous. The CDR3 consists of 14 residues. V shed 1 base and J shed 2 bases, with 10 bases lying between them. Germline loops: CDR1 SGHKS, CDR2 YYEKEE (reference sequence). The CDR3 protein is CASSLRGLTYEQYF. The CDR3 nucleotides are TGTGCCAGCAGCTTGCGTGGCCTTACCTACGAGCAGTACTTC.